This T cell receptor (beta chain) was sequenced during a study of control samples from healthy donors and cancer patients. Trimming cost V 1 base and J 6 bases, with 10 bases left between them. The CDR3 is made up of 13 amino acids. Germline-derived CDR1 and CDR2 are MNHEY and SMNVEV (reference sequence). As for this clone: The same CDR3 arises from other DNA sequences in this sample as well.

Assay: immunoSEQ multiplex PCR; the TCRdb copy retains only in-frame clones and omits some. The sample consists of 130,000 or so clones, 75% to 95% of them appearing once. Sequences were obtained from blood. The rearrangement joins TRBV27 to TRBJ2-7; weak D call: TRBD2 (7 bases). The clonotype originates from a man between 35 and 55 years old in good health. In DNA, the CDR3 is TGTGCCAGCAGTTTATGGGGGGGCCGCGAGCAGTACTTC. This translates into CASSLWGGREQYF.